The rows below give T cell receptor beta chains drawn from one sample of a study of blood T cells in healthy people across ages. TCRdb analysed the 5' RACE reads with MiXCR anew, one entry per CDR3 protein. The table lists 550,000 to 700,000 distinct CDR3 sequences, approximately 30% of them singletons, with under 20% in the top ten. Sequencing input: blood. The receptor set was obtained from a woman between 65 and 79 years old in good health. Both conserved end residues are part of each CDR3. A D gene is named only where the DNA matches it firmly. Clone size, where shown, is once, few, many, or a class for clones that have expanded.

cdr3_length clone_size d_call j_call v_call cdr3_nt cdr3_aa
15 . . TRBJ1-1 TRBV2 TGTGCCAGCAGCCCAGTGGTTAATGGCGGCACTGAAGCTTTCTTT CASSPVVNGGTEAFF
15 few . TRBJ2-5 TRBV2 TGTGCCAGCAGTCCGGCAGCGGCATCACAAGAGACCCAGTACTTC CASSPAAASQETQYF
14 few TRBD2 TRBJ2-7 TRBV7-3 TGTGCCAGCAGCCCTTCTAGCGGGAACTACGAGCAGTACTTC CASSPSSGNYEQYF
13 once . TRBJ1-4 TRBV28 TGTGCCAGCAGTGGCGGAGGTAGTGAAAAACTGTTTTTT CASSGGGSEKLFF
16 . TRBD1 TRBJ2-5 TRBV13 TGTGCCAGCAGCCTCCGGACAGGGGGCCCTCAAGAGACCCAGTACTTC CASSLRTGGPQETQYF
14 . . TRBJ1-4 TRBV7-2 TGTGCCAGCAGCTTCTCCGCGGCTAATGAAAAACTGTTTTTT CASSFSAANEKLFF
14 . . TRBJ1-5 TRBV20-1 TGCAGTGCTAGCGGGGGTGACCGTAATCGGCCCCAGCATTTT CSASGGDRNRPQHF
13 . . TRBJ2-5 TRBV7-2 TGTGCCAGCAGTTGGGGGTTAGGCGAGACCCAGTACTTC CASSWGLGETQYF
16 . TRBD2 TRBJ2-4 TRBV20-1 TGCAGTGCTAGGCGTAGCGGGGGCCGGGGCAAAAACCTTCAGTACTTC CSARRSGGRGKNLQYF
13 . . TRBJ2-1 TRBV20-1 TGCAGTGCTAGTCTAGTGGCACCCAGCGAGCAGTTCTTC CSASLVAPSEQFF
13 . . TRBJ1-5 TRBV2 TGTGCCAGCAGAGAGGGGGGTGGTCAGCCCCAGCATTTT CASREGGGQPQHF
11 . . TRBJ1-3 TRBV12-3/TRBV12-4 TGTGCCAGCAGTTACGGAAACACCATATATTTT CASSYGNTIYF
13 few TRBD1 TRBJ2-3 TRBV7-6 TGTGCCAGCAGCTTAAAAGGGACAGGAAAGCAGTATTTT CASSLKGTGKQYF
12 few . TRBJ2-5 TRBV24-1 TGTGCCACCAGTGATTCCGGAAGAACCCAGTACTTC CATSDSGRTQYF
15 few . TRBJ1-1 TRBV7-3 TGTGCCAGCAGCTACGGAACAGGCAGGAACACTGAAGCTTTCTTT CASSYGTGRNTEAFF
14 few TRBD1 TRBJ1-2 TRBV7-2 TGTGCCAGCAGCCCGACAGGGTTGGAAGTTGGCTACACCTTC CASSPTGLEVGYTF
15 few . TRBJ1-4 TRBV4-3 TGCGCCAGCAGCCCTAGGGGGGGTCCGGATGAAAAACTGTTTTTT CASSPRGGPDEKLFF
14 . . TRBJ1-2 TRBV3-1 TGTGCCAGCAGCCCCGTTGTGGCATCCTATGGCTACACCTTC CASSPVVASYGYTF
12 . . TRBJ2-5 TRBV7-2 TGTGCCAGCAGCTCGATCAGGGGGACCCAGTACTTC CASSSIRGTQYF
15 . TRBD2 TRBJ2-7 TRBV7-2 TGTGCCAGCAGCTTAGACAGGACTAGCGACCACGAGCAGTACTTC CASSLDRTSDHEQYF
17 . TRBD2 TRBJ2-5 TRBV24-1 TGTGCCACCAGTGATTTAGCGGGGCCCGCTCACCAAGAGACCCAGTACTTC CATSDLAGPAHQETQYF
16 . TRBD1 TRBJ2-4 TRBV7-2 TGTGTCAGCAGCCCTGGACAGGGGAGGGGCAAAAACATTCAGTACTTC CVSSPGQGRGKNIQYF
15 . . TRBJ2-1 TRBV6-2/TRBV6-3 TGTGCCAGCAGTTTTATGGGTTGGGGGGACAATGAGCAGTTCTTC CASSFMGWGDNEQFF
14 few . TRBJ1-1 TRBV4-3 TGCGCCAGCAGCCAAGATTACCTCGACACTGAAGCTTTCTTT CASSQDYLDTEAFF
14 few . TRBJ2-3 TRBV5-1 TGCGCCAGCAGCTTGGAGCAGCTCACAGATACGCAGTATTTT CASSLEQLTDTQYF
14 few TRBD1 TRBJ2-1 TRBV7-2 TGTGCCAGCAGCCTTAGCAGGGGGTACAATGAGCAGTTCTTC CASSLSRGYNEQFF
15 . . TRBJ2-5 TRBV2 TGTGCCAGCGGAGCCCCGTCAGGGGCGCACGAGACCCAGTACTTC CASGAPSGAHETQYF
14 . TRBD1 TRBJ2-3 TRBV7-2 TGTGCCAGCAGCTTTGGGACAGGGCTAGATACGCAGTATTTT CASSFGTGLDTQYF